This T cell receptor (beta chain) emerged from a study of spatial heterogeneity in lung cancer. Many counts were recorded for this clonotype. Germline CDR1 and CDR2: SGHNT and YYREEE (reference sequence). The CDR3 extends over 17 amino acids. The V gene end was trimmed by 3 bases and the J gene end by 0 bases; junction bases not matched to a gene: 7. Time point defined: sample taken at primary tumor resection. Whole RNA, isolated from tumor, nontumor lung or frozen PBMC, was sequenced without prior sorting. Using its own MiXCR run on the 5' RACE reads, TCRdb lists one record per CDR3 protein. This sample carries 30,000 to 45,000 distinct CDR3 sequences, under 8.5% of them seen once, and the ten largest clones take approximately 30%.

The specimen was PBMCs, collected at surgery. This chain connects TRBV5-4 to TRBJ2-2; 8 bases fit TRBD1. The receptor's source is a female donor with early-stage non-small cell lung cancer. The chain's CDR3 is CASSSDSGGANTGELFF. The CDR3 nucleotides read TGTGCCAGCAGCTCGGACTCAGGGGGCGCGAACACCGGGGAGCTGTTTTTT.